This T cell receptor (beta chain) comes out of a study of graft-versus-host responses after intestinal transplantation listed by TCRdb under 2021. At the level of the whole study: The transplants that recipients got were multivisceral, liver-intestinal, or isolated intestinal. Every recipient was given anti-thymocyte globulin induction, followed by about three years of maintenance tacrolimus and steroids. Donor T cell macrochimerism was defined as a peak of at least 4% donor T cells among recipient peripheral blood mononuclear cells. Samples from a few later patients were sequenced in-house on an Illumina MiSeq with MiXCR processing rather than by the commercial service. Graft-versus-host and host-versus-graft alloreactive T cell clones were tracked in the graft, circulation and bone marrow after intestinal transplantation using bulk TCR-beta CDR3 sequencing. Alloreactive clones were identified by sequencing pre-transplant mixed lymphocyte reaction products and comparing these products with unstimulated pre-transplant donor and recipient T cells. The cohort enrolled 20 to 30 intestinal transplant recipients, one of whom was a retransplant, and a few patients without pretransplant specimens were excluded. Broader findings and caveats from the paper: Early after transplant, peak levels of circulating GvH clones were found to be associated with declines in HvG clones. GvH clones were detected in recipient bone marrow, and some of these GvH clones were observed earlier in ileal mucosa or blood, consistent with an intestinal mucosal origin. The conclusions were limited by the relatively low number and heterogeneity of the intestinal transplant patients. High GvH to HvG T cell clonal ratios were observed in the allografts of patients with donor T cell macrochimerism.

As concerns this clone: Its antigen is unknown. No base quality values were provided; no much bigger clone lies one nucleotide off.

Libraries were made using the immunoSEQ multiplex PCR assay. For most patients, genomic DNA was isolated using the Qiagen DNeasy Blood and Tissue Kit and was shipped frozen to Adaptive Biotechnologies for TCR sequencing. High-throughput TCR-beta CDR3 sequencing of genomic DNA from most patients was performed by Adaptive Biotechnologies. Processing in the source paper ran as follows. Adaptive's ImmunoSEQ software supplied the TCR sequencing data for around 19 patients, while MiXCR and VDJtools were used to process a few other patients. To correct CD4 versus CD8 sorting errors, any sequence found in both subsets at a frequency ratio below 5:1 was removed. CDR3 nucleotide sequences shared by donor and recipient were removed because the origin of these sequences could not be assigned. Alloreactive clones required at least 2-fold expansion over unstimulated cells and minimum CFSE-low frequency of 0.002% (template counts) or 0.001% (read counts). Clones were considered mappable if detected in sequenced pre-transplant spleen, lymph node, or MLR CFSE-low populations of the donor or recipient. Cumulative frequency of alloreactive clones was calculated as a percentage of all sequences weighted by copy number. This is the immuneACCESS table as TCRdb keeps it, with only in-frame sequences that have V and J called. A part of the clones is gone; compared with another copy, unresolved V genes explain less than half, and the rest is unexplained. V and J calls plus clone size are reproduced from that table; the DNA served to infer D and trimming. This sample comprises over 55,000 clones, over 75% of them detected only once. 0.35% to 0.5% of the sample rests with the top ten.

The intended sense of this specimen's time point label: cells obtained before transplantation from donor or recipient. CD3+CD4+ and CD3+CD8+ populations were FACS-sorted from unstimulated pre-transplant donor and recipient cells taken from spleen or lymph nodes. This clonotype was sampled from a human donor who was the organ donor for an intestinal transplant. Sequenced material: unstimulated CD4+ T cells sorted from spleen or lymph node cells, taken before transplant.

The bases read TGTGCCATACCTGGGGCTGGGTTAGATACGCAGTATTTT. Its protein reads: CAIPGAGLDTQYF. The chain links TRBV6-1 with TRBJ2-3, and possibly TRBD1, on 5 matching bases. V is cut by 10 bases and J by 5 bases, and the space between the germline ends is 16 bases. The CDR3 runs 13 residues from the cysteine to the phenylalanine. Just CDR3 DNA is preserved here, 39 bases in frame from base 1. The germline V gene supplies CDR1 MNHNS and CDR2 SASEGT.